This record looks at one TCR beta chain sequence and its context. What it recognizes is unknown. Repertoires were generated with immunoSEQ multiplex PCR, while TCRdb's copy carries only in-frame clones and drops some. The profile shows some 44,000 clones, more than 60% of them singletons. This record comes from a study of memory CD4+ T cells and cytomegalovirus serostatus. On the study more broadly: Healthy Belgian adult donors included about nine CMV-positive and more than 20 CMV-negative people.

The sort gate was single viable CD3+CD4+CD8-CD45RO+ cells for memory CD4+ T cells. Positive selection with CD4 microbeads enriched total CD4+ T cells. The germline V gene encodes CDR1 SGHAT and CDR2 FQNNGV. The CDR3 is 16 amino acids. V lost 1 base and J 2 bases, leaving 12 bases between the germline ends. Study results and caveats: About 40% of the roughly 150 known CMV-associated TCRbeta sequences appeared in CD4+ memory. Repertoires predicted CMV serostatus with median bootstrapped AUC of about 0.94.

J is TRBJ1-3 and V is TRBV11-2, with D hard to call. Material for sequencing was memory CD4+ T cells from blood. The TCR comes from an adult in good health and CMV-seronegative. The CDR3 DNA sequence: TGTGCCAGCAGCTTAGCCCCTAGAGGGACTGGAAACACCATATATTTT. Translated, it gives CASSLAPRGTGNTIYF.